This TCR beta chain was captured in a study of blood T cells in healthy people across ages. Germline loops: CDR1 MNHEY, CDR2 SVGEGT. Trimming cost V 9 bases and J 1 base, with 12 bases left between them. The CDR3 loop spans 13 amino acids. Using a J-beta primer mix together with a sample-barcoded 5' primer, a second PCR was run for roughly 6 to 12 cycles. TCRdb re-called the 5' RACE reads through MiXCR, storing one row per CDR3 protein. The table has 760,000 or so distinct CDR3 sequences, 25% seen once. The sample was also linked to a second study, of T cells of mothers and their children. From that paper: Donation involved three healthy Caucasian mothers and the six children that they had.

Sample: blood. The clonotype was recovered from a boy aged 5-17 years in good health. The V and J genes are TRBV6-2 or TRBV6-3 and TRBJ2-5, with D possibly being TRBD2 (5 bases). CDR3 bases: TGTGCCAGTCTCCCTCGGGGCCAAGAGACCCAGTACTTC. It encodes CASLPRGQETQYF.